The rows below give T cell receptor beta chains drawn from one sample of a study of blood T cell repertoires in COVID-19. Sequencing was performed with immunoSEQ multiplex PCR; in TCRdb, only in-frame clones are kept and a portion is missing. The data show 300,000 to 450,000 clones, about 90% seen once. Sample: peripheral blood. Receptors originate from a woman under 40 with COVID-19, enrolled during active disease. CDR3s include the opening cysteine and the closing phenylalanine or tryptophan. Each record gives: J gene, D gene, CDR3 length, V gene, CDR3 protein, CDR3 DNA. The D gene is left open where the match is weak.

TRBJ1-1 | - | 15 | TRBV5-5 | CASSLDYGSVTEAFF | TGTGCCAGCAGCTTGGATTATGGCAGCGTTACTGAAGCTTTCTTT
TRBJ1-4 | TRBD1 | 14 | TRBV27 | CASSGQGAGEKLFF | TGTGCCAGCAGTGGGCAGGGGGCGGGGGAAAAACTGTTTTTT
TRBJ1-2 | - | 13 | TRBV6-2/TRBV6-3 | CASSRGGVYGYTF | TGTGCCAGCAGCCGAGGAGGGGTTTATGGCTACACCTTC
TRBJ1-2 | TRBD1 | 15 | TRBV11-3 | CASSFRGDSVYGYTF | TGTGCCAGCAGCTTCAGGGGGGACAGTGTCTATGGCTACACCTTC
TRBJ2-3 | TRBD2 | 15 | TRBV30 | CAWRARAGSTDTQYF | TGTGCCTGGAGAGCCAGAGCGGGATCCACAGATACGCAGTATTTT
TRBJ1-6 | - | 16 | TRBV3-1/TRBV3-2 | CASSQGSPTSNSPLHF | TGTGCCAGCAGCCAAGGATCGCCAACGAGTAATTCACCCCTCCACTTT
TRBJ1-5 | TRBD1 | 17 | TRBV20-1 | CSASSGQGYDSNQPQHF | TGCAGTGCTAGTTCGGGACAGGGTTACGATAGCAATCAGCCCCAGCATTTT
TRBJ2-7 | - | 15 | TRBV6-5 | CASRDLGDKTYEQYF | TGTGCCAGCAGGGACTTAGGGGACAAGACCTACGAGCAGTACTTC
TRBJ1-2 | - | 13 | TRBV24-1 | CATSPQGFVGYTF | TGTGCCACCAGCCCGCAGGGGTTCGTCGGCTACACCTTC
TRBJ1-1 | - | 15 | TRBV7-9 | CASSLGPGIVPEAFF | TGTGCCAGCAGCTTAGGACCGGGAATCGTCCCTGAAGCTTTCTTT
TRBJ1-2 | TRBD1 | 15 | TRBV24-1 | CATSATGGSKYGYTF | TGTGCCACCAGTGCGACAGGGGGCTCGAAGTATGGCTACACCTTC
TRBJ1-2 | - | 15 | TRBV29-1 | CSVVDFKGGLNGYTF | TGCAGCGTTGTCGATTTTAAGGGGGGGCTAAATGGCTACACCTTC
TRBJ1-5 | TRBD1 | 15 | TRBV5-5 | CASSRTGTGGQPQHF | TGTGCCAGCAGCCGAACCGGGACAGGGGGGCAGCCCCAGCATTTT
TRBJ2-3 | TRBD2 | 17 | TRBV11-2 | CASSLGYSGGVTDTQYF | TGTGCCAGCAGCTTAGGGTATAGCGGGGGGGTCACAGATACGCAGTATTTT
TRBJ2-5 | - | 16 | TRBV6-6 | CASSYPRGPEGETQYF | TGTGCCAGCAGTTACCCCCGGGGCCCGGAGGGCGAGACCCAGTACTTC
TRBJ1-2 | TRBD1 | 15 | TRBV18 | CASSPPTGGHYGYTF | TGTGCCAGCTCACCACCCACAGGGGGACACTATGGCTACACCTTC
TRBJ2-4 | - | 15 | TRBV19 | CASSIVPLAKNIQYF | TGTGCCAGTAGTATAGTCCCCCTAGCCAAAAACATTCAGTACTTC
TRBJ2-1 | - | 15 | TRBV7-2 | CASSLETGAYNEQFF | TGTGCCAGCAGCTTAGAAACAGGCGCCTACAATGAGCAGTTCTTC
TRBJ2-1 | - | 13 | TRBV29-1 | CSVAQGRYNEQFF | TGCAGCGTTGCCCAGGGTCGGTACAATGAGCAGTTCTTC
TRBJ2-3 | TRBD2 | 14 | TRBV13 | CASSSGGGSDTQYF | TGTGCCAGCAGCTCGGGCGGGGGGTCAGATACGCAGTATTTT
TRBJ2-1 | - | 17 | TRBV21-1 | CASSKWAGALPYNEQFF | TGTGCCAGCAGCAAATGGGCAGGGGCCCTCCCTTACAATGAGCAGTTCTTC
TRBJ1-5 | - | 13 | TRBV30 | CAWGRSEVRPQHF | TGTGCCTGGGGGAGGTCGGAGGTCAGGCCCCAGCATTTT
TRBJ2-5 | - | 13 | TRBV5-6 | CASSNDREETQYF | TGTGCCAGCAGCAACGACAGAGAAGAGACCCAGTACTTC